Below are 10 T cell receptor beta chains sequenced from a single sample in a study of siplizumab effects on memory and regulatory T cells. Sequenced by immunoSEQ multiplex PCR; TCRdb stores in-frame clones only, minus some. Of around 100,000 clones listed, less than 95% are singletons. The sequenced material came from Tregs sorted from blood. The receptors come from a human donor in good health.

V is TRBV28 and J is TRBJ1-2; 8 bases fit TRBD1. CDR3 size: 14 residues. Germline CDR1 and CDR2: MDHEN and SYDVKM. V trimming: 6 bases; J trimming: 2 bases; junction bases outside the gene matches: 5. Written as DNA, the CDR3 is TGTGCCAGCAGAGGACAGGGACGGAACTATGGCTACACCTTC. Translating it yields CASRGQGRNYGYTF.

Remarks on this clone: This sample also contains other DNA sequences that code for the same CDR3. V gene TRBV28 combines with J gene TRBJ1-1; 7 nucleotides match TRBD1. This CDR3 is 12 amino acids long. Germline-derived CDR1 and CDR2 are MDHEN and SYDVKM. V shed 5 bases, J shed 5 bases, and the junction held 2 bases outside the gene matches. The CDR3 DNA reads as TGTGCCAGCAGTCTACAGGGGACTGAAGCTTTCTTT. It yields the protein CASSLQGTEAFF. The complete variable domain, with remaining parts taken from reference TRBV28 and TRBJ1-1, reads DVKVTQSSRYLVKRTGEKVFLECVQDMDHENMFWYRQDPGLGLRLIYFSYDVKMKEKGDIPEGYSVSREKKERFSLILESASTNQTSMYLCASSLQGTEAFFGQGTRLTVV.

The J gene is TRBJ1-1, the V gene TRBV6-5, with 7 nucleotides matching TRBD1. The length of the CDR3 is 13 residues. Germline assignment: CDR1 MNHEY and CDR2 SVGAGI. With V trimmed by 5 bases and J by 0 bases, 0 bases remained unmatched. The CDR3 region is CASSDRVNTEAFF. In DNA form, the CDR3 reads TGTGCCAGCAGTGACAGGGTGAACACTGAAGCTTTCTTT.

The chain couples TRBV28 to TRBJ2-7; D ambiguous. Trimming cost V 5 bases and J 5 bases, with 19 bases left between them. There are 15 residues in the CDR3. The germline V gene encodes CDR1 MDHEN and CDR2 SYDVKM. This CDR3 is CASSLLGFATHEQYF. Written as DNA, the CDR3 is TGTGCCAGCAGTCTCCTCGGGTTCGCCACCCACGAGCAGTACTTC.

The rearrangement links TRBV28 to TRBJ2-1, with 8 bases identical to TRBD2. V shed 2 bases, J shed 3 bases, and the junction held 9 bases outside the gene matches. Germline V gene sequence: CDR1 MDHEN, CDR2 SYDVKM. The CDR3 totals 17 residues. The CDR3 sequence is CASSLSAAGDHYNEQFF. In DNA, the CDR3 is TGTGCCAGCAGTTTAAGTGCAGCGGGAGACCACTACAATGAGCAGTTCTTC.

The chain couples TRBV5-1 to TRBJ2-1; D not resolved. V was trimmed by 3 bases and J by 8 bases, leaving 9 bases between them. Germline CDR1 reads SGHRS; CDR2 reads YFSETQ. CDR3 length equals 12 residues. This CDR3 is CASSSDEYEQFF. CDR3 in DNA: TGCGCCAGCAGCTCTGATGAGTATGAGCAGTTCTTC.

The chain carries TRBV25-1 and TRBJ2-3; no firm D call. The CDR3 loop spans 11 amino acids. Trimming left V 5 bases short and J 10 bases short, with 10 bases between. CDR1 is MGHDK and CDR2 is SYGVNS in the germline V gene. Written as DNA, the CDR3 is TGTGCCAGCAGTACACTCCTATCGCAGTATTTT. Translated, it gives CASSTLLSQYF. Together with reference TRBV25-1 and TRBJ2-3, the CDR3 gives the full variable domain: EADIYQTPRYLVIGTGKKITLECSQTMGHDKMYWYQQDPGMELHLIHYSYGVNSTEKGDLSSESTVSRIRTEHFPLTLESARPSHTSQYLCASSTLLSQYFGPGTRLTVL.

The CDR3 bases are TGTGCCAGCAGTTACTCTGGGGAGACCCAGTACTTC. It translates to CASSYSGETQYF. The rearrangement uses TRBV6-6 and TRBJ2-5, with D unresolved. This CDR3 spans 12 amino acids. CDR1 is MNHNY, CDR2 SVGAGI, per germline (reference sequence). Trimming left V 0 bases short and J 5 bases short, with 4 bases between.

The CDR3 nucleotides are TGTGCCAGCTCTAAGGTGGAGACCTATGGCTACACCTTC. Amino acids: CASSKVETYGYTF. This rearrangement joins TRBV19 to TRBJ1-2; D not certain. Between the trimmed V and J ends, which lost 9 bases and 4 bases, there was a span of 15 bases. Germline loops: CDR1 LNHDA, CDR2 SQIVND (reference sequence). The CDR3 runs to 13 residues.

The chain uses TRBV7-9 and TRBJ2-1, with 8 bases fitting TRBD2. In germline, CDR1 is SEHNR, CDR2 FQNEAQ (reference sequence). CDR3 size: 13 residues. The V and J ends lost 6 bases and 6 bases, in that order; junction bases with no gene match: 4. The CDR3: CASRRGASNEQFF. The CDR3, as DNA: TGTGCCAGCAGGCGGGGGGCGTCCAATGAGCAGTTCTTC.